This T cell receptor (beta chain) is drawn from a study of T cells in Graves' hyperthyroidism and ophthalmopathy. The TCR beta CDR3 regions underwent amplification using RNA transcripts as the source. When the TCR CDR3 underwent first-round RT-PCR, the HTBI primer set was used. MiXCR, applied by TCRdb to the multiplex PCR reads, yields one record per CDR3 protein. The data contain around 600,000 distinct CDR3 sequences, roughly 15% of them singletons. Input material: blood. This TCR derives from a woman aged 45-60 years with Graves' ophthalmopathy.

CDR3 sequence: CSVGWDIPPTAQYF. In DNA, the CDR3 is TGCAGCGTGGGTTGGGACATCCCCCCTACGGCGCAGTACTTC. This rearrangement joins TRBV29-1 to TRBJ2-7; maybe TRBD1 (6 bases). The germline gives CDR1 SQVTM, CDR2 ANQGSEA. There are 14 residues in the CDR3. Trimming took 6 bases from V and 9 from J, leaving 24 bases between them.